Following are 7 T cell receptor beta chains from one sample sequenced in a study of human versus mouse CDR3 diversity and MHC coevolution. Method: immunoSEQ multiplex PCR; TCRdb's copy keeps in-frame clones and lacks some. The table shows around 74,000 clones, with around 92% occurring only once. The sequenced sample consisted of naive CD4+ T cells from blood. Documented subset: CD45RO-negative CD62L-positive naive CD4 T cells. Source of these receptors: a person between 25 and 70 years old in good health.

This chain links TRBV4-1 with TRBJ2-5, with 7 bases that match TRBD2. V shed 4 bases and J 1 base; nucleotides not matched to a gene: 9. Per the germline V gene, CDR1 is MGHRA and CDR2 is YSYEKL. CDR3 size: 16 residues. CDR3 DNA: TGCGCCAGCAGCCGAGGGAGCGGGACCAGCCAAGAGACCCAGTACTTC. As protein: CASSRGSGTSQETQYF.

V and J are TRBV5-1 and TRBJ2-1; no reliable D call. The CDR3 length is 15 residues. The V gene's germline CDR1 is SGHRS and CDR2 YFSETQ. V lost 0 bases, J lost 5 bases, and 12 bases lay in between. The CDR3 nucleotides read TGCGCCAGCAGCTTGGGGCCTTTTACCGACAATGAGCAGTTCTTC. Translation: CASSLGPFTDNEQFF.

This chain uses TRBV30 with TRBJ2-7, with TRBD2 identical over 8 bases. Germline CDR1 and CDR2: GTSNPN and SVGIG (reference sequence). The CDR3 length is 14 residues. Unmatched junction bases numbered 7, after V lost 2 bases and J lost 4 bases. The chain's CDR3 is CAWSRSGSNYEQYF. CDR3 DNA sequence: TGTGCCTGGAGTAGGAGCGGGAGTAATTACGAGCAGTACTTC.

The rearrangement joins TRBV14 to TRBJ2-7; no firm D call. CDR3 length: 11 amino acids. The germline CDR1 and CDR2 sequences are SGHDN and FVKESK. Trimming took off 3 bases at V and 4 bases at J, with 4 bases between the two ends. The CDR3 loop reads CASSHRYEQYF. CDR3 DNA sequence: TGTGCCAGCAGCCACCGTTACGAGCAGTACTTC.

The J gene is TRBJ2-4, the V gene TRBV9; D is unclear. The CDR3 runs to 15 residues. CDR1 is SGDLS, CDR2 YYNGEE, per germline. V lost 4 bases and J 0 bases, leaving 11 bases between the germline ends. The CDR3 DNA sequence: TGTGCCAGCAGCCCCTCATTAGAAGCCAAAAACATTCAGTACTTC. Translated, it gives CASSPSLEAKNIQYF. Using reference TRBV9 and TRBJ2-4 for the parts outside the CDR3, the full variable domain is DSGVTQTPKHLITATGQRVTLRCSPRSGDLSVYWYQQSLDQGLQFLIQYYNGEERAKGNILERFSAQQFPDLHSELNLSSLELGDSALYFCASSPSLEAKNIQYFGAGTRLSVL.

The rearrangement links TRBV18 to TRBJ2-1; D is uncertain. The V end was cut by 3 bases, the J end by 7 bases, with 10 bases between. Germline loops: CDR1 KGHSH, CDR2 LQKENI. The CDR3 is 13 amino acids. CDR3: CASSPRPWNEQFF. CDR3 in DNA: TGTGCCAGCTCACCGAGGCCCTGGAATGAGCAGTTCTTC.

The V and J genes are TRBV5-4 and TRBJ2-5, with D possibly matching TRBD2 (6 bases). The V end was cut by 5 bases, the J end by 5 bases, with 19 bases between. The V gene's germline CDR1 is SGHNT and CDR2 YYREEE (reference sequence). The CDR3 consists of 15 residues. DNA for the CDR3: TGTGCCAGCAGGGGGGGATGGGGTCTTCTCGAGACCCAGTACTTC. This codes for CASRGGWGLLETQYF.